The 20 T cell receptor beta chains reported below all come from one sample, sequenced in a study of T cell responses to AZD1222 COVID-19 vaccine (dated by TCRdb to the early 2020s). Explained via the paper, the time point label denotes: about 28 days (+/-7) after the second vaccine dose. Libraries were built with the immunoSEQ multiplex PCR assay. This is the immuneACCESS table as TCRdb keeps it, with only in-frame sequences that have V and J called. A part of the clones is gone; compared with another copy, unresolved V genes explain less than half, and the rest is unexplained. Counted in this sample were around 58,000 clones; 89% of them appeared once. Roughly 15% of the sample is in the top ten clones. Sequencing was performed on peripheral blood, taken 28 days after the second AZD1222 dose. The receptor source for this set is an adult who received the AZD1222 COVID-19 vaccine.

The chain uses TRBV27 and TRBJ1-6, with D possibly TRBD1 on 5 matching bases. Germline CDR1 MNHEY, CDR2 SMNVEV (reference sequence). This CDR3 has 13 residues. V lost 4 bases, J lost 6 bases, and 7 bases lay in between. CDR3 in amino acids: CASSWGRNSPLHF. CDR3 coding DNA: TGTGCCAGCAGTTGGGGCCGTAATTCACCCCTCCACTTT.

The chain recombines TRBV5-5 with TRBJ1-1; no clear D. Trimming removed 0 bases at V and 7 bases at J, with 19 bases between. CDR1 is SGHKS, CDR2 YYEKEE, per germline (reference sequence). The CDR3 runs to 16 residues. The CDR3 sequence: CASSLVPEDGPFEAFF. Here the CDR3 DNA reads TGTGCCAGCAGCTTGGTGCCGGAGGATGGTCCCTTTGAAGCTTTCTTT.

The rearrangement uses TRBV11-3 and TRBJ2-7; D unclear. The V gene lost 3 bases and the J gene lost 6 bases, with 6 bases spanning the gap. This CDR3 spans 11 amino acids. Germline CDR1 reads SGHNT; CDR2 reads YENEEA. In DNA form, the CDR3 reads TGTGCCAGCAGCTTTCTAGGCGAGCAGTACTTC. Translated: CASSFLGEQYF.

V usage is TRBV5-1 and J usage is TRBJ1-2, with a weak D call TRBD1 (5 bases). With 6 bases removed from V and 1 base from J, the gap between germline ends came to 19 bases. CDR3 length: 16 amino acids. Germline loops: CDR1 SGHRS, CDR2 YFSETQ. CDR3 bases: TGCGCCAGCAAACTGGTAGCAGGGTCAGATAACTATGGCTACACCTTC. Its protein product is CASKLVAGSDNYGYTF.

V gene TRBV19 combines with J gene TRBJ1-2; tentatively, D is TRBD1 (6 bases). V was trimmed by 4 bases and J by 5 bases, leaving 17 bases between them. CDR1 and CDR2 from the germline V gene are LNHDA and SQIVND (reference sequence). The CDR3 extends over 15 amino acids. CDR3 amino acids: CASSRGIGDTYGYTF. The CDR3 DNA follows: TGTGCCAGTAGTAGGGGGATTGGGGACACATATGGCTACACCTTC.

V gene TRBV19 combines with J gene TRBJ1-2, with 9 nucleotides matching TRBD1. From germline, CDR1 is LNHDA and CDR2 SQIVND (reference sequence). J was trimmed by 5 bases and V by 5 bases; bases with no gene match: 3. The CDR3 contains 13 residues. CDR3 DNA sequence: TGTGCCAGTAGTTGGGACAGGGAGTATGGCTACACCTTC. This gives the protein CASSWDREYGYTF.

The rearrangement uses TRBV6-5 and TRBJ1-1; 7 bases fit TRBD1. The V and J ends lost 0 bases and 1 base, in that order; junction bases with no gene match: 2. This CDR3 comprises 15 residues. The germline gives CDR1 MNHEY, CDR2 SVGAGI. CDR3 bases: TGTGCCAGCAGTTACTCGAACAGGGGGAACACTGAAGCTTTCTTT. It yields the protein CASSYSNRGNTEAFF.

J is TRBJ2-4 and V is TRBV6-1; perhaps TRBD1 as D (5 bases). Germline V CDR1 and CDR2: MNHNS, SASEGT. The ends were cut back, 3 bases at V and 5 bases at J, with 17 bases in the middle. The CDR3 sequence is 16 residues long. The chain's CDR3 is CASSDDSWQGQNIQYF. The CDR3 region has the DNA TGTGCCAGCAGTGATGATTCCTGGCAGGGCCAAAACATTCAGTACTTC.

This chain joins TRBV6-5 and TRBJ1-1; D uncertain. With 9 bases removed from V and 6 bases from J, the gap between germline ends came to 14 bases. CDR1 and CDR2 from the germline V gene are MNHEY and SVGAGI. The length of the CDR3 is 12 residues. CDR3 nucleotide sequence: TGTGCCAGTTATAGTCCAATCGCTGAAGCTTTCTTT. This encodes CASYSPIAEAFF.

The chain employs TRBV19 and TRBJ1-6; D perhaps matches TRBD1 (5 bases). This CDR3 has 17 residues. Germline V gene sequence: CDR1 LNHDA, CDR2 SQIVND (reference sequence). Deletions cut 0 bases from V and 4 bases from J, with 13 bases between. CDR3 in DNA: TGTGCCAGTAGTATAGAGGGGGGGAGGATTTATAATTCACCCCTCCACTTT. Amino acid sequence: CASSIEGGRIYNSPLHF.

The chain has TRBV19 and TRBJ1-1, with D uncertain. This CDR3 is 16 amino acids long. The V and J ends lost 3 bases and 4 bases respectively, with 18 bases between them. Germline CDR1 LNHDA, CDR2 SQIVND (reference sequence). The CDR3 coding sequence is TGTGCCAGTAGTATCCTCCCTTCGGGGAAAGGCACTGAAGCTTTCTTT. Amino acid sequence: CASSILPSGKGTEAFF. Full variable domain (missing parts from reference TRBV19 and TRBJ1-1): DGGITQSPKYLFRKEGQNVTLSCEQNLNHDAMYWYRQDPGQGLRLIYYSQIVNDFQKGDIAEGYSVSREKKESFPLTVTSAQKNPTAFYLCASSILPSGKGTEAFFGQGTRLTVV.

The rearrangement uses TRBV6-5 and TRBJ1-3, with D uncertain. CDR3 size: 13 residues. The germline V gene has CDR1 MNHEY and CDR2 SVGAGI. Trimming pared 7 bases from V and 2 bases from J, leaving 9 bases between. CDR3: CASTEPTGNTIYF. The CDR3 bases are TGTGCCAGCACCGAGCCGACTGGAAACACCATATATTTT.

The chain joins TRBV7-2 to TRBJ2-1; 15 nucleotides agree with TRBD2. The germline CDR1 and CDR2 sequences are SGHTA and FQGNSA. The CDR3 consists of 13 residues. The ends lost 4 bases at V and 14 bases at J; junction bases unmatched: 3. This chain's CDR3 is CASSSGLAGGEFF. DNA for the CDR3: TGTGCCAGCAGCTCAGGACTAGCGGGAGGGGAGTTCTTC.

The sample holds a few counts of this clone. This sequence joins TRBV12-5 and TRBJ2-7; 9 bases map to TRBD1. The germline gives CDR1 LGHNT, CDR2 FRNRAP. The CDR3 is 18 amino acids. J lost 7 bases, V lost 3 bases, and 19 bases had no gene match. Written as DNA, the CDR3 is TGTGCTAGTGGTTTACCCGCGTCCCGCCGGGACAGGGTCTTAGAGCAGTACTTC. It yields the protein CASGLPASRRDRVLEQYF. The full variable domain, completed using reference TRBV12-5 and TRBJ2-7, is DARVTQTPRHKVTEMGQEVTMRCQPILGHNTVFWYRQTMMQGLELLAYFRNRAPLDDSGMPKDRFSAEMPDATLATLKIQPSEPRDSAVYFCASGLPASRRDRVLEQYFGPGTRLTVT.

This clone was observed once. This chain uses TRBV6-1 with TRBJ1-4; D is ambiguous. V was cut by 3 bases and J by 3 bases, with 2 bases left in between. Germline CDR1 MNHNS, CDR2 SASEGT. This CDR3 is built from 12 residues. CDR3 sequence reads: CASSDPNEKLFF. The CDR3 coding sequence is TGTGCCAGCAGTGACCCTAATGAAAAACTGTTTTTT.

CDR3: CASGRAGTDTQYF. CDR3 DNA: TGTGCCAGCGGGAGGGCCGGCACAGATACGCAGTATTTT. The chain has TRBV7-2 and TRBJ2-3; 7 bases align to TRBD2. V lost 8 bases to trimming and J lost 1 base; unmatched junction nucleotides: 3. Germline CDR1 reads SGHTA; CDR2 reads FQGNSA. The CDR3 is made up of 13 amino acids.

The J gene is TRBJ1-2, the V gene TRBV19; 7 positions agree with TRBD1. V dropped 5 bases and J dropped 0; count of bases not matched to a gene: 3. CDR3 length: 14 amino acids. The germline gives CDR1 LNHDA, CDR2 SQIVND (reference sequence). The CDR3 DNA is TGTGCCAGTAGTGCGGACAGGCCTAACTATGGCTACACCTTC. This gives the protein CASSADRPNYGYTF. The full variable domain, in which reference TRBV19 and TRBJ1-2 provide the parts outside the CDR3, is DGGITQSPKYLFRKEGQNVTLSCEQNLNHDAMYWYRQDPGQGLRLIYYSQIVNDFQKGDIAEGYSVSREKKESFPLTVTSAQKNPTAFYLCASSADRPNYGYTFGSGTRLTVV.

This rearrangement joins TRBV11-2 to TRBJ2-1; the D is unclear. Germline V gene data show CDR1 as SGHAT and CDR2 as FQNNGV. The CDR3 is 14 amino acids. V lost 0 bases and J 8 bases, leaving 11 bases between the germline ends. CDR3 bases: TGTGCCAGCAGCTTAGATTCAGTAGCCCATGAGCAGTTCTTC. As protein: CASSLDSVAHEQFF. Looking up the rest from reference TRBV11-2 and TRBJ2-1 gives the full variable domain: EAGVAQSPRYKIIEKRQSVAFWCNPISGHATLYWYQQILGQGPKLLIQFQNNGVVDDSQLPKDRFSAERLKGVDSTLKIQPAKLEDSAVYLCASSLDSVAHEQFFGPGTRLTVL.

The sample holds a few counts of this clone. The V gene is TRBV2, the J gene TRBJ1-2; tentatively, D is TRBD1 (6 bases). V was cut by 5 bases and J by 2 bases, with 12 bases left in between. Per germline, CDR1 SNHLY and CDR2 FYNNEI. This CDR3 comprises 14 residues. The CDR3 sequence is CASSYGQMNYGYTF. CDR3 sequence (DNA): TGTGCCAGCAGTTATGGACAGATGAACTATGGCTACACCTTC. Full variable domain (outside the CDR3, taken from reference TRBV2 and TRBJ1-2): EPEVTQTPSHQVTQMGQEVILRCVPISNHLYFYWYRQILGQKVEFLVSFYNNEISEKSEIFDDQFSVERPDGSNFTLKIRSTKLEDSAMYFCASSYGQMNYGYTFGSGTRLTVV.

The gene calls are TRBV30 and TRBJ1-6; TRBD1 might be the D (5 bases). V gave up 3 bases and J gave up 5 bases, with 14 bases separating them. Germline assignment: CDR1 GTSNPN and CDR2 SVGIG (reference sequence). CDR3 length equals 15 residues. The DNA of the CDR3 is TGTGCCTGGAGCGGCGAGGGGCGGAATAATTCACCCCTCCACTTT. Its translation: CAWSGEGRNNSPLHF.